One sample yielded the 30 T cell receptor beta chains listed below, sequenced in a study of lymphopenia after photon versus proton radiotherapy. TCRdb's table, derived via immunoSEQ multiplex PCR, lists solely in-frame clones and lacks some. The data contain almost 30,000 clones, around nine tenths of them seen just once; the ten biggest clones take up 45% to 60%. Specimen: peripheral blood, collected from a patient treated with proton-based radiotherapy. The source of these receptors is a woman aged 60-75 years with cholangiocarcinoma. Some clones in this sample may be carry-over from other donors' samples.

The chain employs TRBV5-1 and TRBJ1-3; D gene ambiguous. From germline, CDR1 is SGHRS and CDR2 YFSETQ. This CDR3 spans 17 amino acids. The V end was cut by 4 bases, the J end by 0 bases, with 17 bases between. The CDR3 DNA reads as TGCGCCAGCAGCCCCGCCATAGTGGGAAGCTCTGGAAACACCATATATTTT. Encoded protein: CASSPAIVGSSGNTIYF.

The V call is TRBV20-1, the J call TRBJ2-1; perhaps TRBD2 as D (5 bases). Germline CDR1 DFQATT, CDR2 SNEGSKA (reference sequence). Trimming stripped 4 bases from V and 8 bases from J, with 9 bases between. CDR3 length: 11 residues. CDR3 residues: CSAKLGYEQFF. The CDR3 nucleotides read TGCAGTGCTAAACTAGGGTATGAGCAGTTCTTC.

The chain is built from TRBV18 and TRBJ1-1; D gene uncertain. Between the trimmed V and J ends, which lost 1 base and 4 bases, there was a span of 7 bases. CDR1 KGHSH and CDR2 LQKENI come from the germline V gene. The CDR3 runs to 13 residues. CDR3 nucleotides: TGTGCCAGCTCACCACAGGGAGTCACTGAAGCTTTCTTT. This gives the protein CASSPQGVTEAFF.

The count of this clone is one. J is TRBJ1-2 and V is TRBV28; 9 bases line up with TRBD1. J gave up 5 bases and V 1 base, and 8 bases lay outside the gene matches. This CDR3 comprises 16 residues. Germline-derived CDR1 and CDR2 are MDHEN and SYDVKM. This chain's CDR3 is CASSLLGTGGWYGYTF. The CDR3 DNA is TGTGCCAGCAGTTTATTAGGTACAGGGGGCTGGTATGGCTACACCTTC.

This chain links TRBV11-2 with TRBJ2-7; 7 bases line up with TRBD2. V trimming: 2 bases; J trimming: 2 bases; junction bases outside the gene matches: 12. CDR1 SGHAT and CDR2 FQNNGV come from the germline V gene. This CDR3 contains 17 residues. The CDR3 protein is CASSLNGLSSGAYEQYF. The CDR3 nucleotides read TGTGCCAGCAGCTTAAACGGGCTGTCTAGCGGAGCCTACGAGCAGTACTTC.

This chain uses TRBV11-2 with TRBJ2-3; no definite D call. The CDR3 extends over 14 amino acids. The V end was cut by 0 bases, the J end by 1 base, with 5 bases between. Germline CDR1 reads SGHAT; CDR2 reads FQNNGV. In nucleotides, the CDR3 is TGTGCCAGCAGCTTAGATAGGGGCACAGATACGCAGTATTTT. Protein: CASSLDRGTDTQYF.

This chain connects TRBV30 to TRBJ1-5; D is ambiguous. Germline V gene data show CDR1 as GTSNPN and CDR2 as SVGIG (reference sequence). The length of the CDR3 is 14 residues. V lost 2 bases to trimming and J lost 4 bases, with 12 bases between them. CDR3 in DNA: TGTGCCTGGAGTCGGACCAACGGAAATCAGCCCCAGCATTTT. Translation: CAWSRTNGNQPQHF.

The rearrangement links TRBV27 to TRBJ2-1; D might be TRBD1 or TRBD2, each matching 6 bases. Trimming shortened V by 6 bases and J by 8 bases, and 14 bases separated the two germline ends. Germline V CDR1 and CDR2: MNHEY, SMNVEV (reference sequence). This CDR3 comprises 13 residues. This chain's CDR3 is CASSPQGGDEQFF. CDR3 DNA: TGTGCCAGCAGCCCACAGGGCGGGGATGAGCAGTTCTTC.

This chain joins TRBV18 and TRBJ2-1; 10 bases align to TRBD2. The trim removed 3 bases at V and 1 base at J, leaving 3 bases unmatched. CDR1 is KGHSH and CDR2 is LQKENI in the germline V gene. This CDR3 region has 16 residues. For the CDR3, the DNA is TGTGCCAGCTCACCCATAGCGGGGGGATCCTACAATGAGCAGTTCTTC. It yields the protein CASSPIAGGSYNEQFF.

The chain carries TRBV27 and TRBJ2-5; TRBD2 might be the D (5 bases). Per the germline V gene, CDR1 is MNHEY and CDR2 is SMNVEV (reference sequence). This CDR3 is built from 12 residues. V was pared by 6 bases and J by 2 bases, with 7 bases between. CDR3 in amino acids: CASRGSQETQYF. The CDR3 DNA sequence: TGTGCCAGCAGGGGGAGTCAAGAGACCCAGTACTTC.

The chain links TRBV7-2 to TRBJ2-3; D is perhaps TRBD2 (6 bases). This CDR3 is built from 15 residues. With 2 bases removed from V and 5 bases from J, the gap between germline ends came to 14 bases. Germline lookup yields CDR1 SGHTA and CDR2 FQGNSA. CDR3 bases: TGTGCCAGCAGCTTATGGGTTCAAGCGGGAGATACGCAGTATTTT. Translating it yields CASSLWVQAGDTQYF.

The chain recombines TRBV2 with TRBJ2-1; D gene unclear. CDR1 and CDR2 from the germline V gene are SNHLY and FYNNEI. CDR3 length: 11 residues. V lost 8 bases and J 6 bases, leaving 8 bases between the germline ends. The CDR3 DNA sequence: TGTGCCAGCTGCCGGGCCAATGAGCAGTTCTTC. It yields the protein CASCRANEQFF.

The V call is TRBV30, the J call TRBJ2-2; a weak D match, TRBD2 (5 bases). V gave up 0 bases and J gave up 4 bases, with 15 bases separating them. Germline values: CDR1 GTSNPN, CDR2 SVGIG (reference sequence). There are 16 residues in the CDR3. CDR3 bases: TGTGCCTGGAGTGTGAGAGCCAACGAGGGCACCGGGGAGCTGTTTTTT. It encodes CAWSVRANEGTGELFF. Filled out from reference TRBV30 and TRBJ2-2, the complete variable domain reads SQTIHQWPATLVQPVGSPLSLECTVEGTSNPNLYWYRQAAGRGLQLLFYSVGIGQISSEVPQNLSASRPQDRQFILSSKKLLLSDSGFYLCAWSVRANEGTGELFFGEGSRLTVL.

V is TRBV18 and J is TRBJ2-5; D uncertain. Trimming pared 6 bases from V and 1 base from J, leaving 15 bases between. CDR1 is KGHSH and CDR2 is LQKENI in the germline V gene. The CDR3 length is 15 residues. The CDR3 DNA reads TGTGCCAGCTCTTCACGGGCGGACCCCCAAGAGACCCAGTACTTC. Protein: CASSSRADPQETQYF.

This clone has just one count. The chain links TRBV5-1 to TRBJ1-1; no firm D call. V was shortened by 0 bases and J by 7 bases, with 10 bases between the two germline ends. The CDR3 covers 13 residues. The germline gives CDR1 SGHRS, CDR2 YFSETQ. CDR3 region: CASSLDGFGEAFF. The CDR3 nucleotides read TGCGCCAGCAGCTTGGATGGGTTTGGTGAAGCTTTCTTT.

This clone was found once. DNA for the CDR3: TGTGCCAGCAGACCAGGGGGGTCACGGTTCAATGAGCAGTTCTTC. As protein: CASRPGGSRFNEQFF. The rearrangement joins TRBV2 to TRBJ2-1; possible D gene TRBD1, 7 bases. V shed 6 bases and J shed 6 bases, with 18 bases lying between them. Germline V gives CDR1 SNHLY, CDR2 FYNNEI. There are 15 residues in the CDR3.

This chain joins TRBV2 and TRBJ2-5; unclear D gene. In germline, CDR1 is SNHLY, CDR2 FYNNEI. V lost 4 bases, J lost 2 bases, and 8 bases lay in between. The CDR3 has 13 residues. CDR3 sequence reads: CASSGGRQETQYF. CDR3 DNA: TGTGCCAGCAGTGGGGGTCGGCAAGAGACCCAGTACTTC.

The J gene is TRBJ2-1, the V gene TRBV28; D possibly corresponds to TRBD1 (6 bases). This CDR3 is built from 14 residues. Trimming shortened V by 5 bases and J by 10 bases, and 18 bases separated the two germline ends. Germline CDR1 MDHEN, CDR2 SYDVKM. Here the CDR3 reads CASSPGVRVKEQFF. The CDR3 DNA is TGTGCCAGCAGTCCAGGGGTCCGAGTCAAGGAGCAGTTCTTC.

The chain joins TRBV5-1 to TRBJ2-7, with 11 bases identical to TRBD1. Germline lookup yields CDR1 SGHRS and CDR2 YFSETQ. The CDR3 totals 15 residues. Unmatched junction bases numbered 12, after V lost 4 bases and J lost 9 bases. The CDR3 sequence: CASSRTGTGGVLQYF. CDR3 nucleotide sequence: TGCGCCAGCAGCCGTACTGGGACAGGGGGGGTGTTGCAGTACTTC. Full variable domain (missing parts from reference TRBV5-1 and TRBJ2-7): KAGVTQTPRYLIKTRGQQVTLSCSPISGHRSVSWYQQTPGQGLQFLFEYFSETQRNKGNFPGRFSGRQFSNSRSEMNVSTLELGDSALYLCASSRTGTGGVLQYFGPGTRLTVT.

Only a few counts were recorded for this clone. The chain has TRBV27 and TRBJ1-2, with 9 bases matching TRBD1. J lost 3 bases, V lost 6 bases, and 5 bases had no gene match. Germline-derived CDR1 and CDR2 are MNHEY and SMNVEV (reference sequence). This CDR3 contains 14 residues. This CDR3 is CASRGDRVDYGYTF. The CDR3 region has the DNA TGTGCCAGCAGGGGGGACAGGGTCGACTATGGCTACACCTTC.

This clone was detected only a few times. CDR3 protein: CASSPSQNTEAFF. DNA of the CDR3: TGTGCCAGCTCACCTTCCCAGAACACTGAAGCTTTCTTT. The rearrangement links TRBV18 to TRBJ1-1; D unclear. The CDR3 totals 13 residues. CDR1 and CDR2 from the germline V gene are KGHSH and LQKENI. Deletions cut 3 bases from V and 1 base from J, with 6 bases between.

The rearrangement joins TRBV5-1 to TRBJ2-5; D is undetermined. The J call may be faulty, since TRBJ2-7 better matches the DNA end. Germline loops: CDR1 SGHRS, CDR2 YFSETQ. CDR3 length equals 14 residues. The CDR3 protein is CASSLRWGSYEQYF. The CDR3 DNA is TGCGCCAGCAGCTTACGTTGGGGCTCCTACGAGCAGTACTTC.

The V call is TRBV19, the J call TRBJ1-1, with D maybe TRBD1 (6 bases). This CDR3 spans 13 amino acids. Germline CDR1 reads LNHDA; CDR2 reads SQIVND (reference sequence). Trimming left V 5 bases short and J 4 bases short, with 11 bases between. The CDR3 sequence: CASSLGRGTEAFF. For the CDR3, the DNA is TGTGCCAGTAGTCTTGGCAGGGGCACTGAAGCTTTCTTT.

V gene TRBV2 combines with J gene TRBJ1-5; D gene uncertain. Germline V gene lookup returns CDR1 SNHLY and CDR2 FYNNEI. V lost 4 bases, J lost 3 bases, and 10 bases lay in between. The length of the CDR3 is 14 residues. The CDR3 region has the DNA TGTGCCAGCAGTGTGAGGCAGGTCAATCAGCCCCAGCATTTT. Translating gives CASSVRQVNQPQHF.

This rearrangement joins TRBV4-1 to TRBJ1-1, with TRBD1 matching over 10 bases. V lost 1 base and J lost 4; bases outside the gene matches: 3. Germline V lookup: CDR1 MGHRA, CDR2 YSYEKL. The CDR3 consists of 15 residues. This chain's CDR3 is CASSQGTGGITEAFF. The CDR3 nucleotides are TGCGCCAGCAGCCAAGGGACAGGGGGGATCACTGAAGCTTTCTTT.

This chain joins TRBV5-5 and TRBJ2-4; D gene ambiguous. Germline V gives CDR1 SGHKS, CDR2 YYEKEE (reference sequence). This CDR3 is built from 12 residues. Deletions cut 2 bases from V and 6 bases from J, with 6 bases between. The CDR3 DNA sequence: TGTGCCAGCAGCTTTGAAACAAACATTCAGTACTTC. This encodes CASSFETNIQYF.

As DNA, the CDR3 is TGTGCCAGTAGGGGGGCAGCTAATGACTATGGCTACACCTTC. Protein product: CASRGAANDYGYTF. This sequence joins TRBV19 and TRBJ1-2; possible D gene TRBD1, 6 bases. Germline V gene data show CDR1 as LNHDA and CDR2 as SQIVND (reference sequence). V dropped 6 bases and J dropped 3 bases, with 14 bases sitting between them. The CDR3 sequence is 14 residues long.

CDR3 sequence: CATSDYQGPVPLYEQYF. DNA of the CDR3: TGTGCCACCTCCGACTATCAAGGGCCTGTGCCCCTCTACGAGCAGTACTTC. This rearrangement joins TRBV7-9 to TRBJ2-7; tentative D call: TRBD2 (5 bases). CDR1 and CDR2 from the germline V gene are SEHNR and FQNEAQ (reference sequence). The V and J ends lost 10 bases and 3 bases respectively, with 28 bases between them. This CDR3 spans 17 amino acids.

There are a few counts of this clone. The chain has TRBV29-1 and TRBJ2-5, with a tentative D call TRBD1 (6 bases). The V end was cut by 8 bases, the J end by 3 bases, with 19 bases between. CDR1 and CDR2 (germline): SQVTM, ANQGSEA. The CDR3 consists of 14 residues. The CDR3 protein is CSTPGTLAEETQYF. The CDR3 nucleotides read TGCAGCACCCCCGGGACACTCGCGGAAGAGACCCAGTACTTC.

The chain uses TRBV19 and TRBJ2-3, with D unresolved. Germline V gene lookup returns CDR1 LNHDA and CDR2 SQIVND (reference sequence). The CDR3 is made up of 14 amino acids. The V end lost 6 bases, the J end lost 0 bases, and 10 bases lay between the germline ends. CDR3 DNA: TGTGCCAGTAGGCGCCTAGAGAGCACAGATACGCAGTATTTT. Its translation: CASRRLESTDTQYF.